Given below is one T cell receptor (beta chain) in context. The source of the sample is a study of CD8+ T cells in alopecia areata. CDR1 SGHVS and CDR2 FNYEAQ come from the germline V gene. There are 12 residues in the CDR3. Trimming stripped 3 bases from V and 5 bases from J, with 5 bases between. It was cDNA, reverse transcribed from extracted RNA, that served as the sequencing template. The protocol was immunoSEQ multiplex PCR, while the TCRdb copy is restricted to in-frame clones and leaves out a portion. The sample consists of 150,000 or so clones, 75% to 90% of them appearing once. The chain uses TRBV7-6 and TRBJ2-1; no reliable D call. The sequence was collected from a human donor with alopecia areata. Sequencing used CD8+ T cells sorted from blood, obtained at week 0. In DNA form, the CDR3 reads TGTGCCAGCAGCTTGCTCAACAATGAGCAGTTCTTC. It specifies CASSLLNNEQFF.